This TCR beta chain came from a study of cytomegalovirus exposure and HLA in healthy donors. As for the study in general: Earlier, approximately 180 million T cells were analyzed, and 95 million to 140 million unique TCR beta sequences were found among them.

Germline CDR1 and CDR2: LNHDA and SQIVND (reference sequence). The V gene lost 0 bases and the J gene lost 0 bases, with 20 bases spanning the gap. There are 19 residues in the CDR3. The primer mix had 60 Vbeta and 13 Jbeta primers. The repertoire was sequenced with immunoSEQ multiplex PCR; TCRdb's copy has only in-frame clones and lacks some. The repertoire holds fewer than 110,000 clones, with 82% as singletons. Findings and limits, study-wide: Many donors shared some public TCRs, even though most TCR sequences were rare. Among the CMV-associated chains, a few were confirmed in vitro as specific for CMV antigens.

This clone was seen only a few times. The antigen is not known. The clonotype originates from a man aged 30 to 39 in good health and CMV-seropositive. The sequenced sample consisted of PBMCs. The chain couples TRBV19 to TRBJ1-1; D call uncertain. The CDR3 DNA reads as TGTGCCAGTAGTATAGATCTATTCGGCAGGTCTCTGATGAACACTGAAGCTTTCTTT. Protein sequence: CASSIDLFGRSLMNTEAFF.